This TCR beta chain was profiled in a study of OX40 agonist ivuxolimab in advanced cancers. Overall study context: A partial response was reached by three patients: one with hepatocellular carcinoma and two with cutaneous melanoma.

Clones were sequenced by immunoSEQ multiplex PCR, and TCRdb holds only the in-frame ones, with some missing. The profile shows around 68,000 clones, about nine tenths of them singletons. The CDR3 contains 15 residues. Germline CDR1 reads ENHRY; CDR2 reads SYGVKD. With 4 bases clipped from V and 6 bases from J, the junction kept 8 bases outside the gene matches. The TCR sequence derives from an adult with an advanced solid tumor such as melanoma, head and neck, liver or kidney cancer. This chain links TRBV10-3 with TRBJ1-2, with 10 bases that match TRBD1. The starting material was CD4+ or CD8+ T cells sorted from blood, obtained in a trial of the OX40 agonist ivuxolimab. The CDR3 region has the DNA TGTGCCATCAGTGGAAACAGACAGGGGGCAGATGGCTACACCTTC. It is translated as CAISGNRQGADGYTF.